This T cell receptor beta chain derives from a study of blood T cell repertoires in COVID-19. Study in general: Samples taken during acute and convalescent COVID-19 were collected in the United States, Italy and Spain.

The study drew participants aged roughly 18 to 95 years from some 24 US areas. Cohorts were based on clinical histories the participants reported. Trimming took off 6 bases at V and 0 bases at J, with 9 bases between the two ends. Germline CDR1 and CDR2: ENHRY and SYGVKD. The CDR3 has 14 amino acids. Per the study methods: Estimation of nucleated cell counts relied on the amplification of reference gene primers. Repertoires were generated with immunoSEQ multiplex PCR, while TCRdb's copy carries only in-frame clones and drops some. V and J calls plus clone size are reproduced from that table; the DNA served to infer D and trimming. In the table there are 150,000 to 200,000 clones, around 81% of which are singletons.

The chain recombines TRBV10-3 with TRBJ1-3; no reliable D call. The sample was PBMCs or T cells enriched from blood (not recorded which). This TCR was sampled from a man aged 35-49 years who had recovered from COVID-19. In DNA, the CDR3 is TGTGCCATCAGCGTAGAAAGCTCTGGAAACACCATATATTTT. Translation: CAISVESSGNTIYF.